This TCR beta chain appears in the sequencing data of a study of PD-L1 blockade in urothelial cancer. Study-level information: Per blood sample, T cells had a median of around 140,000.

The CDR3 totals 14 residues. CDR1 and CDR2 from the germline V gene are SGHNT and YYREEE (reference sequence). V was trimmed by 4 bases and J by 1 base, leaving 11 bases between them. Time point noted: peripheral blood 6 weeks after treatment start. The authors spiked synthetic TCR analog templates into each PCR. Measured with immunoSEQ multiplex PCR; TCRdb has only the in-frame clones, and not every one. The table has about 46,000 clones, around 85% seen once. The input for sequencing was PBMCs, taken around atezolizumab (anti-PD-L1) treatment. The V and J genes are TRBV5-4 and TRBJ1-1, with unresolved D. The clonotype was recovered from a man aged 50 to 59 with urothelial cancer. The CDR3 loop reads CASSPWPKNTEAFF. CDR3 coding DNA: TGTGCCAGCAGCCCCTGGCCCAAGAACACTGAAGCTTTCTTT.